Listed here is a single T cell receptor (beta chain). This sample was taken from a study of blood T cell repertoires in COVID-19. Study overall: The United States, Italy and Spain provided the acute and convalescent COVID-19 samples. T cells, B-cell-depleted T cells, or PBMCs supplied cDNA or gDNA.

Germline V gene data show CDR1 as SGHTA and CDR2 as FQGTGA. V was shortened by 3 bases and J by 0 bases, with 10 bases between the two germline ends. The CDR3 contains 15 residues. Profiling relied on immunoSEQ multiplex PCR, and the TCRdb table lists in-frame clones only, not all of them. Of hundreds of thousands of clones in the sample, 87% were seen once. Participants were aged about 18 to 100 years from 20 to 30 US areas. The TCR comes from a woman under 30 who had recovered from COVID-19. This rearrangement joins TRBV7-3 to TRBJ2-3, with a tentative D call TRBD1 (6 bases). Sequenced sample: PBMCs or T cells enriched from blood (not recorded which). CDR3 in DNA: TGTGCCAGCAGCTTCGGACAGTTTAGCACAGATACGCAGTATTTT. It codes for CASSFGQFSTDTQYF.